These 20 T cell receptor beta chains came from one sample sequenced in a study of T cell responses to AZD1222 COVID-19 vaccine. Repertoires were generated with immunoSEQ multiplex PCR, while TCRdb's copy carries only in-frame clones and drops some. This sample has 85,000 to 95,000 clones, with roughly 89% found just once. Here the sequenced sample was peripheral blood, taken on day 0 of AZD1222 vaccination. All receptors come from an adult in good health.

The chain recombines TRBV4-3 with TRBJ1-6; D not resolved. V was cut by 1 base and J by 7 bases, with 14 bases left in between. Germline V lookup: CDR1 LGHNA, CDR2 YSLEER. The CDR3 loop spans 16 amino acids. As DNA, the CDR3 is TGCGCCAGCAGCCAAGCCCTTTGGGAGTACAATTCACCCCTCCACTTT. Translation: CASSQALWEYNSPLHF.

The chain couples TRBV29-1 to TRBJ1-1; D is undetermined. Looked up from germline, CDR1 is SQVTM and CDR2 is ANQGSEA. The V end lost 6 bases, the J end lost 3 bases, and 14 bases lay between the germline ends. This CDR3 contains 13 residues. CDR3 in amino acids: CSVRPRSDTEAFF. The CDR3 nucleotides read TGCAGCGTGAGGCCCCGATCGGACACTGAAGCTTTCTTT.

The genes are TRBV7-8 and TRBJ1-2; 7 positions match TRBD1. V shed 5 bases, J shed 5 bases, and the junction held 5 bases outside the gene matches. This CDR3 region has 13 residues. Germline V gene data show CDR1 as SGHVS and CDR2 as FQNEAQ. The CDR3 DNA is TGTGCCAGCAGCCGCGGGACAGTTTATGGCTACACCTTC. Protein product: CASSRGTVYGYTF.

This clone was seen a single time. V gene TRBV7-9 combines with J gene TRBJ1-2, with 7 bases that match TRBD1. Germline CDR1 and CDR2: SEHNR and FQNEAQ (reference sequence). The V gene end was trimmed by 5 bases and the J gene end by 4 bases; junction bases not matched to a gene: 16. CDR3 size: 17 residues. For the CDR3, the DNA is TGTGCCAGCAGCCACGACGGGACAGCTAAAGGAGGCTATGGCTACACCTTC. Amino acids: CASSHDGTAKGGYGYTF.

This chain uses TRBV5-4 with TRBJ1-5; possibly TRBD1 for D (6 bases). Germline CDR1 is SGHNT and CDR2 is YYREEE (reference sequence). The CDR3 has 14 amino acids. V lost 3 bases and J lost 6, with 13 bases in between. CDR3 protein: CASSSGGAGQPQHF. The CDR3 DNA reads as TGTGCCAGCAGCTCCGGGGGGGCGGGTCAGCCCCAGCATTTT.

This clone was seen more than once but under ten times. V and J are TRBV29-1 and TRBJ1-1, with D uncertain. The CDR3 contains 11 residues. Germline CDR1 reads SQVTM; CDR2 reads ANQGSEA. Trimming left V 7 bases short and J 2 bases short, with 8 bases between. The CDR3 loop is CSARPNTEAFF. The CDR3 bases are TGCAGCGCTCGACCTAACACTGAAGCTTTCTTT.

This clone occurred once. The CDR3 coding sequence is TGTGCCAGCAGCTTAACGAACACTGAAGCTTTCTTT. Amino acids: CASSLTNTEAFF. The chain employs TRBV7-9 and TRBJ1-1; D is unresolved. From germline, CDR1 is SEHNR and CDR2 FQNEAQ (reference sequence). The CDR3 has 12 residues. Trimming left V 2 bases short and J 1 base short, with 2 bases between. The whole variable domain, filled in from reference TRBV7-9 and TRBJ1-1, reads DTGVSQNPRHKITKRGQNVTFRCDPISEHNRLYWYRQTLGQGPEFLTYFQNEAQLEKSRLLSDRFSAERPKGSFSTLEIQRTEQGDSAMYLCASSLTNTEAFFGQGTRLTVV.

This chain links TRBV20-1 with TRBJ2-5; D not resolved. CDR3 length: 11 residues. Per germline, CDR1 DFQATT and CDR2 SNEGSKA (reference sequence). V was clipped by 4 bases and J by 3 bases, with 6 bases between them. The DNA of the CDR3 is TGCAGTGCTAACGCAGAAGAGACCCAGTACTTC. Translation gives CSANAEETQYF.

CDR3 in amino acids: CASSPSPGQGEQPQHF. CDR3 sequence (DNA): TGTGCCAGTAGTCCTAGCCCGGGACAGGGAGAACAGCCCCAGCATTTT. V gene TRBV19 combines with J gene TRBJ1-5, with TRBD1 matching over 9 bases. The CDR3 sequence is 16 residues long. Trimming took 5 bases from V and 7 from J; bases not matched to a gene: 12. Germline CDR1 reads LNHDA; CDR2 reads SQIVND (reference sequence).

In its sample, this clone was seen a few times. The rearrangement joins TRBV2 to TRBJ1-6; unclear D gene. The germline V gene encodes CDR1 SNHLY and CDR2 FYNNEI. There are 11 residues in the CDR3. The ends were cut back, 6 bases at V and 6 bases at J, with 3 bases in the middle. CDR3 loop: CASRLNSPLHF. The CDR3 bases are TGTGCCAGCAGGCTTAATTCACCCCTCCACTTT.

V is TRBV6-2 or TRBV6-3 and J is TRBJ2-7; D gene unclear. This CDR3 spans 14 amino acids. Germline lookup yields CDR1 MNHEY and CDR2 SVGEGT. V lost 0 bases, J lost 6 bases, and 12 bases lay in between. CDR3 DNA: TGTGCCAGCAGTTACTCTTATCTCCGCCCCGAGCAGTACTTC. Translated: CASSYSYLRPEQYF.

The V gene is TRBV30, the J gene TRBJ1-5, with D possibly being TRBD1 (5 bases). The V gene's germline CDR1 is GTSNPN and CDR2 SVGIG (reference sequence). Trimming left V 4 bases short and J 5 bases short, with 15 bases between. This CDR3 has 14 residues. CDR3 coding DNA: TGTGCCTGGAACCTCCGGGACCCTGATCAGCCCCAGCATTTT. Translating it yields CAWNLRDPDQPQHF.

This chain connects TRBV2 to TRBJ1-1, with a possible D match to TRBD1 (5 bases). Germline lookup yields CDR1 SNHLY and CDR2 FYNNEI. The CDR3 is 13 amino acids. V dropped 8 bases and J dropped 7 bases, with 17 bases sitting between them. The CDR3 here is CASSDEGSYEAFF. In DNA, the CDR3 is TGTGCCAGCTCCGACGAGGGGAGCTATGAAGCTTTCTTT.

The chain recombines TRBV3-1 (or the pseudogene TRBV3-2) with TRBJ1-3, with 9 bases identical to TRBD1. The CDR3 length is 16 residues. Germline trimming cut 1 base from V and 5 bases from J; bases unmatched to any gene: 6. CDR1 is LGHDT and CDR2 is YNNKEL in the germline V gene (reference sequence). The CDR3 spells CASSQGFGTGRNTIYF. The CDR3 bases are TGTGCCAGCAGCCAAGGATTCGGGACAGGGAGAAACACCATATATTTT.

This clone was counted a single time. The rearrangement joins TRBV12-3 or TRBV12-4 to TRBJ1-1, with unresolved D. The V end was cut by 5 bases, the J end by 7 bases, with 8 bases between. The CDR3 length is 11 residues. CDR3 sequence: CASSPGIEAFF. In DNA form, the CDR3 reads TGTGCCAGCAGTCCCGGGATTGAAGCTTTCTTT.

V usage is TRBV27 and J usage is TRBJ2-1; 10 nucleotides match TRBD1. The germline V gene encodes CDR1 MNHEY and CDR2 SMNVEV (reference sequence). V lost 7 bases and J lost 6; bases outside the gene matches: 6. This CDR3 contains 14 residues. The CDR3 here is CASIRQGARNEQFF. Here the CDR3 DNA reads TGTGCCAGCATCCGACAGGGGGCTCGCAATGAGCAGTTCTTC.

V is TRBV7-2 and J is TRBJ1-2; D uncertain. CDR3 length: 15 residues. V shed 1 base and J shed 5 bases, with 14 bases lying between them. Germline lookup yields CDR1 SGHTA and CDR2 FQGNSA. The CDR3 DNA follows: TGTGCCAGCAGCTTAGATAACAGCCCTGGGTATGGCTACACCTTC. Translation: CASSLDNSPGYGYTF.

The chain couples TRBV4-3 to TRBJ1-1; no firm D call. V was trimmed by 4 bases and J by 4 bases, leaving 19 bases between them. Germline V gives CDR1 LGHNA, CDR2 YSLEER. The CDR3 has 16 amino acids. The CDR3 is CASSPRQELSSTEAFF. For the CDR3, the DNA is TGCGCCAGCAGCCCCAGACAAGAACTCAGTAGCACTGAAGCTTTCTTT.

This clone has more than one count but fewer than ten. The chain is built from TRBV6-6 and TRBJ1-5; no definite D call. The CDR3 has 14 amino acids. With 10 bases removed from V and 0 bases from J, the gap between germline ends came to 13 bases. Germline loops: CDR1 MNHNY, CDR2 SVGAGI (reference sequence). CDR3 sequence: CATLPPYSNQPQHF. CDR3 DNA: TGTGCCACCCTGCCACCTTATAGCAATCAGCCCCAGCATTTT.

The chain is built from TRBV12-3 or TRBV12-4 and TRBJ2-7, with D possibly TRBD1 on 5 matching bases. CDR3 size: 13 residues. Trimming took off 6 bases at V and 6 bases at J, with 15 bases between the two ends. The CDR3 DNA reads TGTGCCAGCAGCCCCGCGCAGGGCGTCGAGCAGTACTTC. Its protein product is CASSPAQGVEQYF.